This TCR beta chain is from a study of metastatic and nonmetastatic thyroid tumors. Study background: The study looked at repertoires side by side in blood and in tumor or nodule tissue from malignant and benign thyroid patients. Broader study findings: Significantly higher TCR beta diversity was reportedly seen in malignant thyroid tumors than benign nodules, in blood and tumor.

Trimming pared 4 bases from V and 3 bases from J, leaving 10 bases between. The CDR3 spans 14 residues. The entire patient cohort was treatment-naive prior to thyroid surgery. This clone was seen repeatedly, ten times or more. Its antigen is as yet unknown. In the authors' workflow: A distant-metastasis classifier for papillary thyroid cancer was built using CDR3 differences across clinicopathological groups. With MiXCR, TCRdb reprocessed the PCR reads. TCRdb, not the original authors, processed these V and J calls. The sample has approximately 32,000 clones, 20% to 25% seen once. The TCR comes from a male donor with papillary thyroid cancer or a benign thyroid nodule (not recorded which). Some clones in this sample may be carry-over from other donors' samples. Sequences were obtained from tumor tissue. The chain recombines TRBV12-3 or TRBV12-4 with TRBJ1-5, with D possibly TRBD1 on 6 matching bases. The CDR3 DNA reads TGTGCCAGCAGTTCACAGGGTTCCAATCAGCCCCAGCATTTT. Translation: CASSSQGSNQPQHF.